Each of the 6 T cell receptor beta chains below was sequenced from the same sample in a study of T cells in Graves' hyperthyroidism and ophthalmopathy (dated 2019 in TCRdb). Libraries were made using multiplex PCR. TCRdb lists the instrument as Illumina HiSeq 2000. TCR beta CDR3 regions were amplified from RNA transcripts. The first round of RT-PCR for the TCR CDR3 was performed with the HTBI primer set and the Qiagen OneStep RT-PCR kit. TCRdb redid the processing of the public reads, applying fastp at Q25 and MiXCR, and retained in-frame beta chains. Entries that share a CDR3 protein sequence are merged under the most common genes and DNA. This sample lists some 600,000 distinct CDR3 sequences; over 11% were detected once. The ten largest clones capture roughly 5.5% of the sample. Sequencing input: blood. These TCRs come from a woman under 40 with Graves' hyperthyroidism that later progressed to Graves' ophthalmopathy.

The sample holds a few counts of this clonotype. This chain uses TRBV9 with TRBJ2-4; a possible D gene is TRBD2 (6 bases). Trimming took 0 bases from V and 7 from J, leaving 11 bases between them. Germline V lookup: CDR1 SGDLS, CDR2 YYNGEE. CDR3 length equals 14 residues. The CDR3 DNA reads TGTGCCAGCAGCGTAGCAGCGGGTCTTAACATTCAGTACTTC. Protein sequence: CASSVAAGLNIQYF.

Regarding this clonotype: An end of the junction does not agree with germline; a read error may underlie this. The J gene is TRBJ2-2, the V gene TRBV29-1, with D possibly being TRBD2 (5 bases). CDR3 size: 11 residues. Per germline, CDR1 SQVTM and CDR2 ANQGSEA. DNA for the CDR3: TGCAGCGTTTTACTGGCCGGGGAGCTGCTTTTT. Its translation: CSVLLAGELLF.

This clonotype was seen repeatedly, ten times or more. J is TRBJ2-3 and V is TRBV9, with TRBD2 matching over 7 bases. The germline gives CDR1 SGDLS, CDR2 YYNGEE. The CDR3 runs 14 residues. V dropped 2 bases and J dropped 3; count of bases not matched to a gene: 3. CDR3 bases: TGTGCCAGCAGCGTGCAGGGAGGGACAGATACGCAGTATTTT. Its protein product is CASSVQGGTDTQYF.

This clonotype occurred many times. The V and J genes are TRBV10-3 and TRBJ1-5; 7 bases match TRBD1. V lost 8 bases, J lost 0 bases, and 10 bases stayed unmatched. This CDR3 is built from 16 residues. CDR1 is ENHRY, CDR2 SYGVKD, per germline. CDR3 sequence reads: CAIGALTGDSNQPQHF. DNA for the CDR3: TGTGCCATCGGCGCCCTTACAGGGGATAGCAATCAGCCCCAGCATTTT.

Note on this clonotype: One end of the junction does not line up with germline, which may come from a read error. J is TRBJ2-2 and V is TRBV5-1; D gene ambiguous. This CDR3 has 14 amino acids. The germline gives CDR1 SGHRS, CDR2 YFSETQ. The CDR3 sequence: CANSLVANTGELFF. CDR3 in DNA: TGCGCCAACAGCTTGGTCGCGAACACCGGGGAGCTGTTTTTT.

This clonotype was seen at least ten times. The chain links TRBV2 to TRBJ2-7; tentatively, D is TRBD1 (5 bases). V lost 7 bases to trimming and J lost 0 bases, with 13 bases between them. Germline-derived CDR1 and CDR2 are SNHLY and FYNNEI. This CDR3 has 14 residues. Written as DNA, the CDR3 is TGTGCCAGCACGCCTGACAGTACCTCCTACGAGCAGTACTTC. It encodes CASTPDSTSYEQYF. Complete variable domain (other parts from reference TRBV2 and TRBJ2-7): EPEVTQTPSHQVTQMGQEVILRCVPISNHLYFYWYRQILGQKVEFLVSFYNNEISEKSEIFDDQFSVERPDGSNFTLKIRSTKLEDSAMYFCASTPDSTSYEQYFGPGTRLTVT.